The 27 T cell receptor beta chains listed next were all sequenced from one sample in a study of T cell clonality in common variable immunodeficiency. No antigen has been assigned to these receptors. Notes on the study in general: In common variable immunodeficiency, TCR beta chains reportedly carried fewer deletions and N-nucleotide insertions.

Produced via immunoSEQ multiplex PCR; TCRdb's table is partial and in-frame only. Observed in the sample are around 3,700 clones, none of them singletons. The material sequenced was peripheral blood mononuclear cells. The receptors originated from a human donor with common variable immunodeficiency.

This clone was observed a few times. The observed sequence ends 3 residues before the CDR3 terminus, with the missing tail filled in from the germline J gene. This chain connects TRBV5-1 to TRBJ2-1; 13 bases match TRBD2. Unmatched junction bases numbered 4, after V lost 4 bases and J lost 6 bases. This CDR3 contains 15 residues. CDR1 is SGHRS and CDR2 is YFSETQ in the germline V gene. CDR3 region: CASSPGLAGPNEQFF. The covered CDR3 bases are TGCGCCAGCAGCCCGGGACTAGCGGGGCCCAATGAG.

This clone was detected only a few times. CDR3 sequence: CASSPGTGVLTEAFF. Partial CDR3 DNA: TGTGCCAGCTCACCAGGGACAGGGGTTCTTACTGAA. The chain couples TRBV18 to TRBJ1-1; 10 bases are a match to TRBD1. The read ends 3 residues early relative to the CDR3; the germline J gene fills the gap. This CDR3 comprises 15 residues. V trimming: 2 bases; J trimming: 5 bases; junction bases outside the gene matches: 5. Germline values: CDR1 KGHSH, CDR2 LQKENI.

This clone has a handful of counts. The sequenced fragment ends 3 residues before the CDR3 boundary, so the rest is inferred from the germline J gene. This chain joins TRBV19 and TRBJ2-5; TRBD2 matches at 7 bases. The CDR3 consists of 16 residues. Trimming removed 3 bases from V and 2 bases from J; junction bases left unmatched: 9. Germline assignment: CDR1 LNHDA and CDR2 SQIVND (reference sequence). The chain's CDR3 is CASSITREGPQETQYF. Partial CDR3 DNA: TGTGCCAGTAGTATTACGAGGGAGGGGCCACAAGAGACC.

This clone was found a few times. The read terminates 3 residues ahead of where the CDR3 ends, so the germline J gene completes it. This rearrangement joins TRBV7-9 to TRBJ1-6, with 7 bases fitting TRBD1. J lost 6 bases, V lost 1 base, and 3 bases had no gene match. The germline V gene encodes CDR1 SEHNR and CDR2 FQNEAQ (reference sequence). The length of the CDR3 is 15 residues. The sequenced part of the CDR3 DNA is TGTGCCAGCAGCTTAGAGCAGGGGGGTAATTCACCC. Translated, it gives CASSLEQGGNSP. The entire CDR3 sequence reads CASSLEQGGNSPLHF. The entire variable domain, with the rest obtained from reference TRBV7-9 and TRBJ1-6, is as follows: DTGVSQNPRHKITKRGQNVTFRCDPISEHNRLYWYRQTLGQGPEFLTYFQNEAQLEKSRLLSDRFSAERPKGSFSTLEIQRTEQGDSAMYLCASSLEQGGNSPLHFGNGTRLTVT.

This clone occurred a few times. From the germline J gene comes the end of the CDR3, since the read stops 3 residues before it. This chain links TRBV7-2 with TRBJ1-4; weak D call: TRBD1 (5 bases). The CDR3 is 15 residues long. V was cut by 0 bases and J by 8 bases, with 13 bases left in between. Germline-derived CDR1 and CDR2 are SGHTA and FQGNSA. The sequenced CDR3 bases are TGTGCCAGCAGCTTAGCTGGGGCTAGGGGAGAAAAA. This encodes CASSLAGARGEK. The entire CDR3 sequence reads CASSLAGARGEKLFF.

By share, this clone counts as medium-sized (0.01 to 0.1%). CDR3 DNA (partial): TGTGCCAGCAGTCTAACTAGCGGGGCCAACAATGAG. It translates to CASSLTSGANNE. The CDR3 as a whole reads CASSLTSGANNEQFF. The genes are TRBV6-2 or TRBV6-3 and TRBJ2-1; 10 nucleotides line up with TRBD2. Coverage ceases 3 residues before the CDR3 finishes, and the germline J gene fills in the end. Per germline, CDR1 MNHEY and CDR2 SVGEGT. This CDR3 is built from 15 residues. V gave up 5 bases and J gave up 5 bases; unmatched junction bases: 6.

This clone was counted a few times. Read data end 3 residues before the CDR3 end; the end is taken from the germline J gene. J is TRBJ1-6 and V is TRBV20-1; tentatively, D is TRBD1 (5 bases). Trimming cost V 6 bases and J 5 bases, with 8 bases left between them. Germline V gene sequence: CDR1 DFQATT, CDR2 SNEGSKA (reference sequence). The CDR3 loop spans 12 amino acids. The CDR3 region is CSARQNNSPLHF. The covered CDR3 bases are TGCAGTGCCAGACAGAATAATTCACCC.

With respect to this clone: The read finishes 3 residues shy of the CDR3 end, and the germline J gene is used to complete it. V usage is TRBV2 and J usage is TRBJ2-7; TRBD1 matches 7 bases. Germline loops: CDR1 SNHLY, CDR2 FYNNEI. This CDR3 region has 14 residues. Trimming took 3 bases from V and 4 from J; bases not matched to a gene: 6. CDR3 DNA, as far as it was read: TGTGCCAGCAGTGAGGAGACAGGGCCTTACGAG. This sequence encodes CASSEETGPYE. The entire CDR3 protein is CASSEETGPYEQYF.

Details on this clone: The read falls 3 residues short of the CDR3 end, and the missing part is taken from the germline J gene. The chain links TRBV11-2 to TRBJ2-3; no reliable D call. The CDR3 runs to 15 residues. Germline V gives CDR1 SGHAT, CDR2 FQNNGV. V was clipped by 5 bases and J by 3 bases, with 15 bases between them. Partial CDR3 DNA: TGTGCCAGCAGCGACACCCCCCGACCAACAGATACG. The encoded protein is CASSDTPRPTDT. The full CDR3 protein is CASSDTPRPTDTQYF.

Points on this clone: From the germline J gene comes the end of the CDR3, since the read stops 3 residues before it. The genes are TRBV7-6 and TRBJ2-5; 10 bases fit TRBD2. With V trimmed by 2 bases and J by 2 bases, 2 bases remained unmatched. Germline assignment: CDR1 SGHVS and CDR2 FNYEAQ. CDR3 length equals 15 residues. The CDR3 bases that were read are TGTGCCAGCAGCTTACAGCGGGGGGGGCAAGAGACC. This encodes CASSLQRGGQET. The entire CDR3 protein is CASSLQRGGQETQYF. Looking up the rest from reference TRBV7-6 and TRBJ2-5 gives the full variable domain: GAGVSQSPRYKVTKRGQDVALRCDPISGHVSLYWYRQALGQGPEFLTYFNYEAQQDKSGLPNDRFSAERPEGSISTLTIQRTEQRDSAMYRCASSLQRGGQETQYFGPGTRLLVL.

The table lists this clone with a few counts. Sequencing ends 3 residues short of the CDR3 end; the germline J gene provides the rest. The V call is TRBV18, the J call TRBJ2-5; TRBD1 agrees at 9 bases. Losses at the gene ends were 3 bases for V and 5 bases for J; bases not matched to a gene: 4. The germline V gene has CDR1 KGHSH and CDR2 LQKENI. The CDR3 contains 14 residues. CDR3 DNA (partial): TGTGCCAGCTCACCGGGACAGGGTATCGAGACC. Its protein product is CASSPGQGIET. The entire CDR3 is CASSPGQGIETQYF.

This clone has a handful of counts. The CDR3 is cut off 3 residues early in the read; its end comes from the germline J gene. V and J are TRBV2 and TRBJ2-1, with D uncertain. Trimming left V 4 bases short and J 8 bases short, with 9 bases between. The CDR3 extends over 12 amino acids. CDR1 SNHLY and CDR2 FYNNEI come from the germline V gene. The DNA read from the CDR3 is TGTGCCAGCAGTGTGGTACTCCATGAG. It codes for CASSVVLHE. The whole CDR3 region reads CASSVVLHEQFF.

Only a few counts were recorded for this clone. The CDR3 end is not reached by the read, which stops 3 residues before it; the germline J gene fills it in. The chain has TRBV18 and TRBJ1-6; no firm D call. From germline, CDR1 is KGHSH and CDR2 LQKENI. Trimming shortened V by 4 bases and J by 4 bases, and 17 bases separated the two germline ends. The CDR3 totals 17 residues. The CDR3 region is CASSLLPADSYNSPLHF. The CDR3 bases that were read are TGTGCCAGCTCACTCCTTCCGGCGGACTCATATAATTCACCC.

A word on this clone: The read finishes 3 residues shy of the CDR3 end, and the germline J gene is used to complete it. The V gene is TRBV20-1, the J gene TRBJ2-7; D is perhaps TRBD1 (5 bases). V lost 2 bases, J lost 3 bases, and 11 bases lay in between. The CDR3 runs to 13 residues. Germline loops: CDR1 DFQATT, CDR2 SNEGSKA (reference sequence). The CDR3 DNA, read in part, is TGCAGTGCTAGAAAAACAGGAGACTACGAG. This gives the protein CSARKTGDYE. The full-length CDR3 reads as CSARKTGDYEQYF.

This clone has only a few counts. The read stops 3 residues short of the end of the CDR3; the missing end is completed from the germline J gene. V and J are TRBV18 and TRBJ2-1; 10 nucleotides line up with TRBD2. Germline V gene sequence: CDR1 KGHSH, CDR2 LQKENI. Germline trimming cut 3 bases from V and 1 base from J; bases unmatched to any gene: 3. This CDR3 contains 16 residues. CDR3 bases read: TGTGCCAGCTCACCCCCAGCGGGAGGGTCCTACAATGAG. It encodes CASSPPAGGSYNE. The whole CDR3 region reads CASSPPAGGSYNEQFF. The full variable domain, in which reference TRBV18 and TRBJ2-1 provide the parts outside the CDR3, is NAGVMQNPRHLVRRRGQEARLRCSPMKGHSHVYWYRQLPEEGLKFMVYLQKENIIDESGMPKERFSAEFPKEGPSILRIQQVVRGDSAAYFCASSPPAGGSYNEQFFGPGTRLTVL.

This clone has a handful of counts. The read comes to an end 3 residues before the CDR3 does, leaving the germline J gene to fill in the end. The gene calls are TRBV19 and TRBJ2-3; no clear D. Germline CDR1 and CDR2: LNHDA and SQIVND (reference sequence). CDR3 length equals 14 residues. Trimming removed 3 bases at V and 4 bases at J, with 11 bases between. The CDR3 bases that were read are TGTGCCAGTAGTATTAGGCTAGTGGCAGATACG. Amino acid sequence: CASSIRLVADT. The whole CDR3 protein is CASSIRLVADTQYF.

With respect to this clone: The sequenced fragment ends 3 residues before the CDR3 boundary, so the rest is inferred from the germline J gene. V usage is TRBV18 and J usage is TRBJ2-3, with 7 bases aligning to TRBD1. With 2 bases clipped from V and 3 bases from J, the junction kept 5 bases outside the gene matches. In germline, CDR1 is KGHSH, CDR2 LQKENI. This CDR3 spans 15 amino acids. Here the CDR3 reads CASSPSTGMTDTQYF. The sequenced CDR3 bases are TGTGCCAGCTCACCATCGACAGGGATGACAGATACG.

This clone has more than one count but fewer than ten. The CDR3 goes on 3 residues after the read ends, and that part is filled in from the germline J gene. The V and J genes are TRBV7-2 and TRBJ2-1; the D gene is possibly TRBD2 (6 bases). This CDR3 is 15 amino acids long. V gave up 5 bases and J gave up 1 base, with 12 bases separating them. Germline CDR1 SGHTA, CDR2 FQGNSA. Incomplete CDR3 DNA: TGTGCCAGCAGCCTTCGACTAGAGTCCTACAATGAG. Residues: CASSLRLESYNE. The whole CDR3 protein is CASSLRLESYNEQFF.

This clone was picked up a small number of times. The CDR3 extends 3 residues past the end of the read, so its final part is completed from the germline J gene. V and J are TRBV18 and TRBJ2-1, with TRBD2 as a possible D gene (5 bases). Germline-derived CDR1 and CDR2 are KGHSH and LQKENI. This CDR3 has 15 amino acids. Trimming took 6 bases from V and 1 from J, leaving 13 bases between them. The CDR3: CASSPIPGSYNEQFF. CDR3 DNA (partial): TGTGCCAGCTCGCCGATTCCGGGGTCCTACAATGAG.

Note on this clone: The CDR3 is cut off 3 residues early in the read; its end comes from the germline J gene. The chain joins TRBV7-3 to TRBJ2-1; TRBD2 might be the D (7 bases). V was pared by 1 base and J by 7 bases, with 14 bases between. Germline V gene sequence: CDR1 SGHTA, CDR2 FQGTGA. The CDR3 is 15 amino acids. The CDR3 spells CASSLMGGGENEQFF. The sequenced CDR3 bases are TGTGCCAGCAGCTTAATGGGCGGGGGCGAGAATGAG.

On this clone itself: The read falls 3 residues short of the CDR3 end, and the missing part is taken from the germline J gene. V and J are TRBV20-1 and TRBJ2-7; no firm D call. Germline V gene sequence: CDR1 DFQATT, CDR2 SNEGSKA (reference sequence). V lost 1 base and J lost 4, with 11 bases in between. The CDR3 has 13 residues. The CDR3 protein is CSARGEREYEQYF. The sequenced CDR3 bases are TGCAGTGCTAGAGGAGAGCGAGAGTACGAG.

This clone was counted a few times. The read stops 3 residues short of the end of the CDR3; the missing end is completed from the germline J gene. This chain joins TRBV19 and TRBJ2-7; 12 bases match TRBD2. From germline, CDR1 is LNHDA and CDR2 SQIVND (reference sequence). Unmatched junction bases numbered 3, after V lost 4 bases and J lost 5 bases. The CDR3 runs to 14 residues. The CDR3 here is CASSTSGGAHEQYF. CDR3 DNA, as far as it was read: TGTGCCAGTAGTACTAGCGGGGGGGCCCACGAG.

A note on this clone: With the read ending 3 residues before the CDR3 end, the germline J gene is used to fill in that end. V and J are TRBV18 and TRBJ1-2, with D perhaps matching TRBD1 (5 bases). The CDR3 has 13 amino acids. V was trimmed by 4 bases and J by 3 bases, leaving 9 bases between them. Germline V gives CDR1 KGHSH, CDR2 LQKENI. The covered CDR3 bases are TGTGCCAGCTCACAAGGGGAGGACTATGGC. This gives the protein CASSQGEDYG. The CDR3 as a whole reads CASSQGEDYGYTF.

This clone has just a few counts. The CDR3 is cut off 3 residues early in the read; its end comes from the germline J gene. This sequence joins TRBV7-9 and TRBJ2-5, with TRBD1 matching 7 bases. The CDR3 sequence is 14 residues long. Germline loops: CDR1 SEHNR, CDR2 FQNEAQ (reference sequence). The junction had 1 base not matched to a gene; V was cut back by 2 bases and J by 1 base. CDR3 loop: CASSLQGVQETQYF. CDR3 DNA (partial): TGTGCCAGCAGCTTACAGGGGGTCCAAGAGACC.

Turning to this clone: The read halts 3 residues ahead of the CDR3 end, with the missing end drawn from the germline J gene. This chain joins TRBV7-3 and TRBJ1-2, with TRBD1 identical over 9 bases. Germline-derived CDR1 and CDR2 are SGHTA and FQGTGA. V was pared by 5 bases and J by 6 bases, with 4 bases of the junction left unmatched. This CDR3 is built from 13 residues. The CDR3 bases that were read are TGTGCCAGCAGCGCTGGACAGGGGCATGGC. Encoded protein: CASSAGQGHG. The entire CDR3 sequence reads CASSAGQGHGYTF.

This clone was observed a handful of times. Read coverage stops 3 residues before the CDR3 terminus; the germline J gene supplies the remainder. J is TRBJ2-5 and V is TRBV27, with TRBD2 matching over 10 bases. After removal of 5 bases from V and 5 bases from J, the junction contained 5 bases not matched to a gene. CDR1 and CDR2 from the germline V gene are MNHEY and SMNVEV (reference sequence). This CDR3 has 14 amino acids. CDR3 DNA, as far as it was read: TGTGCCAGCAGTCCGTTGACTAGCGGGGAGACC. Its translation is CASSPLTSGET. The whole CDR3 protein is CASSPLTSGETQYF.

This clone has only a few counts. This CDR3 reads CASSDGGGSTDTQYF. CDR3 bases read: TGTGCCAGCAGTGATGGGGGGGGAAGCACAGATACG. The rearrangement links TRBV6-4 to TRBJ2-3, with 7 bases fitting TRBD2. The CDR3 end lies 3 residues beyond the end of the read and is filled in from the germline J gene. The CDR3 spans 15 residues. Trimming took 3 bases from V and 0 from J; bases not matched to a gene: 3. Looked up from germline, CDR1 is MRHNA and CDR2 is SNTAGT.